These T cell receptor beta chains were read from a single sample in a study of T cell responses to AZD1222 COVID-19 vaccine. Generated by immunoSEQ multiplex PCR, the TCRdb table keeps only in-frame clones and is missing some. The sample lists 140,000 or so clones; 75% to 95% were seen once. The sample here was peripheral blood, taken 28 days after the second dose of the MenACWY control vaccine. Receptors were obtained from an adult who received the MenACWY meningococcal vaccine as a control. CDR3s leave out the opening cysteine and the closing phenylalanine or tryptophan. Each record gives: D gene, V gene, J gene, CDR3 protein. A D gene is named only where the DNA matches it firmly.

d_call: -; v_call: TRBV2; j_call: TRBJ1-1; cdr3_aa: ASARRGNTEAF
d_call: TRBD1; v_call: TRBV28; j_call: TRBJ2-5; cdr3_aa: ASRGTGGAQETQY
d_call: TRBD1; v_call: TRBV5-1; j_call: TRBJ1-1; cdr3_aa: ASSSGQGAPTEAF
d_call: TRBD1; v_call: TRBV5-6; j_call: TRBJ1-3; cdr3_aa: ASSDRDRGFLSGNTIY
d_call: -; v_call: TRBV5-1; j_call: TRBJ2-5; cdr3_aa: ASSSGGTKETQY
d_call: TRBD1; v_call: TRBV24-1; j_call: TRBJ2-5; cdr3_aa: ATSDPTDRAETQY
d_call: -; v_call: TRBV3-1/TRBV3-2; j_call: TRBJ1-2; cdr3_aa: ASSPYGGFYGYT
d_call: TRBD1; v_call: TRBV11-3; j_call: TRBJ2-3; cdr3_aa: ASSLSGGSDTQY
d_call: -; v_call: TRBV12-2; j_call: TRBJ2-6; cdr3_aa: ASRLRLADNSGANVLT
d_call: -; v_call: TRBV27; j_call: TRBJ1-6; cdr3_aa: ASSLEGGSASPLH
d_call: TRBD2; v_call: TRBV7-2; j_call: TRBJ2-1; cdr3_aa: ASSLVGISGRNEQF
d_call: TRBD1; v_call: TRBV5-1; j_call: TRBJ1-2; cdr3_aa: ASSPGQGVGYT
d_call: -; v_call: TRBV2; j_call: TRBJ2-7; cdr3_aa: ASSEGSPPSYEQY
d_call: -; v_call: TRBV9; j_call: TRBJ2-7; cdr3_aa: ASSVARVDSYEQY
d_call: -; v_call: TRBV12-3/TRBV12-4; j_call: TRBJ2-5; cdr3_aa: ASSFWGQETQY
d_call: -; v_call: TRBV20-1; j_call: TRBJ2-3; cdr3_aa: SATDSAQY
d_call: -; v_call: TRBV4-3; j_call: TRBJ2-1; cdr3_aa: ASSQDRAVEQF
d_call: -; v_call: TRBV4-3; j_call: TRBJ2-1; cdr3_aa: ASSQDRQSPAPYNEQF
d_call: TRBD1; v_call: TRBV15; j_call: TRBJ1-5; cdr3_aa: ATSRAGQGLQPQH
d_call: -; v_call: TRBV19; j_call: TRBJ2-2; cdr3_aa: ASSIGTGTGELF
d_call: TRBD1; v_call: TRBV5-6; j_call: TRBJ2-2; cdr3_aa: ASSLSGQGFTGELF
d_call: TRBD2; v_call: TRBV7-2; j_call: TRBJ2-3; cdr3_aa: ASSLVAGPTDTQY
d_call: TRBD2; v_call: TRBV5-1; j_call: TRBJ2-7; cdr3_aa: ASSIGLADEQY
d_call: -; v_call: TRBV27; j_call: TRBJ1-2; cdr3_aa: ASRDTGPALGYGYT
d_call: -; v_call: TRBV28; j_call: TRBJ1-2; cdr3_aa: ASSLDSKDDGYT
d_call: -; v_call: TRBV28; j_call: TRBJ1-4; cdr3_aa: ASSKTTNEKLF
d_call: TRBD1; v_call: TRBV9; j_call: TRBJ2-3; cdr3_aa: ASSVSPGTGHTDTQY
d_call: TRBD1; v_call: TRBV28; j_call: TRBJ1-2; cdr3_aa: ASSLTGGLGGYT
d_call: TRBD2; v_call: TRBV11-2; j_call: TRBJ2-1; cdr3_aa: ASSTEAGGPYEQF
d_call: -; v_call: TRBV29-1; j_call: TRBJ2-3; cdr3_aa: SVVLGEGVDTQY
d_call: -; v_call: TRBV29-1; j_call: TRBJ2-3; cdr3_aa: SVGYRAGDTQY
d_call: TRBD1; v_call: TRBV19; j_call: TRBJ1-4; cdr3_aa: ASTLTGYNEKLF
d_call: -; v_call: TRBV6-2/TRBV6-3; j_call: TRBJ1-6; cdr3_aa: ASSPGPTLESPLH
d_call: TRBD2; v_call: TRBV28; j_call: TRBJ2-1; cdr3_aa: ASSRMGGLAGGNEQF
d_call: -; v_call: TRBV2; j_call: TRBJ1-5; cdr3_aa: ASSEDSDTGPQH
d_call: TRBD2; v_call: TRBV5-1; j_call: TRBJ2-7; cdr3_aa: ASSSSLAGSYEQY
d_call: TRBD2; v_call: TRBV24-1; j_call: TRBJ2-2; cdr3_aa: ATSDVSGSISGELF
d_call: -; v_call: TRBV30; j_call: TRBJ1-6; cdr3_aa: AWKDQRGEHSPLH
d_call: -; v_call: TRBV6-5; j_call: TRBJ1-2; cdr3_aa: ASSYRENYGYT
d_call: TRBD2; v_call: TRBV29-1; j_call: TRBJ2-1; cdr3_aa: SVRVAGGPYEQF
d_call: -; v_call: TRBV28; j_call: TRBJ1-4; cdr3_aa: ASSPGGFGVREKLF
d_call: TRBD1; v_call: TRBV19; j_call: TRBJ1-5; cdr3_aa: ASSISQGAFQPQH
d_call: -; v_call: TRBV2; j_call: TRBJ1-5; cdr3_aa: ASSEGGRHQPQH
d_call: TRBD1; v_call: TRBV24-1; j_call: TRBJ2-2; cdr3_aa: ATSAPQGRAGELF
d_call: -; v_call: TRBV15; j_call: TRBJ1-5; cdr3_aa: ATSRDGAGYSNQPQH
d_call: -; v_call: TRBV21-1; j_call: TRBJ2-5; cdr3_aa: ASSKARGVRGFQETQY
d_call: -; v_call: TRBV10-3; j_call: TRBJ1-3; cdr3_aa: AIRGGSSGNTIY
d_call: TRBD1; v_call: TRBV6-5; j_call: TRBJ1-6; cdr3_aa: ASSRRQGSRSPLH
d_call: -; v_call: TRBV7-2; j_call: TRBJ1-2; cdr3_aa: ASSSTGNYGYT
d_call: -; v_call: TRBV28; j_call: TRBJ1-4; cdr3_aa: ASSLTRTHPSNEKLF
d_call: -; v_call: TRBV24-1; j_call: TRBJ2-3; cdr3_aa: ATSWGSDTQY
d_call: TRBD2; v_call: TRBV13; j_call: TRBJ2-1; cdr3_aa: ASSPRLAGEDDEQF
d_call: TRBD1; v_call: TRBV5-1; j_call: TRBJ2-2; cdr3_aa: ASSLDYRGTGELF
d_call: -; v_call: TRBV19; j_call: TRBJ2-2; cdr3_aa: ASSQQRGTPGELF
d_call: -; v_call: TRBV28; j_call: TRBJ2-7; cdr3_aa: ASSFGGAPSYEQY
d_call: TRBD2; v_call: TRBV5-1; j_call: TRBJ2-2; cdr3_aa: ASSPPGLAGATGELF
d_call: -; v_call: TRBV28; j_call: TRBJ1-2; cdr3_aa: ASSSTVYGYT
d_call: -; v_call: TRBV6-5; j_call: TRBJ2-7; cdr3_aa: ASSYSWATYEQY
d_call: TRBD2; v_call: TRBV14; j_call: TRBJ2-1; cdr3_aa: ASSQESGLAGDNEQF